The clone carrying this TCR beta chain was seen a handful of times. These data belong to a study of blood T cell repertoires in COVID-19. Study-wide context: Sample material is recorded as cDNA or gDNA derived from T cells, B-cell-depleted T cells, or PBMCs.

This CDR3 spans 13 amino acids. Germline lookup yields CDR1 LNHDA and CDR2 SQIVND (reference sequence). Unmatched junction bases numbered 2, after V lost 4 bases and J lost 3 bases. Here immunoSEQ multiplex PCR was the method, and the copy in TCRdb shows in-frame clones only, minus some. The repertoire holds a few hundred thousand clones, with roughly 86% as singletons. Material: peripheral blood. V is TRBV19 and J is TRBJ1-1, with 7 bases matching TRBD1. The origin of this receptor is a woman aged 45 to 65 who had recovered from COVID-19. CDR3 bases: TGTGCCAGTAGTAACACAGGGGACACTGAAGCTTTCTTT. Protein: CASSNTGDTEAFF.